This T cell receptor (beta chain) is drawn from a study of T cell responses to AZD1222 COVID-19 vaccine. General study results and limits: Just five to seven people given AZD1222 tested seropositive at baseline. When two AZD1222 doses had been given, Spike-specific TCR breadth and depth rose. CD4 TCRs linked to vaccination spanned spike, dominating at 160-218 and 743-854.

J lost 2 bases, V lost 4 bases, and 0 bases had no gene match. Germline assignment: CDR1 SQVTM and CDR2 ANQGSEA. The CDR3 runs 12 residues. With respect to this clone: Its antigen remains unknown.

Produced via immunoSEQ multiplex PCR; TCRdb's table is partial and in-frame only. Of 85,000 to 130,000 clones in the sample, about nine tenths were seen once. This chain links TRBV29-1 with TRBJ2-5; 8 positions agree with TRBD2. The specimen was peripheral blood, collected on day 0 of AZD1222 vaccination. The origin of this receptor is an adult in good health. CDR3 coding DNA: TGCAGCGTTGTAGCGGGGCAAGAGACCCAGTACTTC. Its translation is CSVVAGQETQYF.